This T cell receptor (beta chain) was obtained from a study of T cells in Graves' hyperthyroidism and ophthalmopathy. Whole-study findings and limits: Clonotypes that were expanded in thyroid above 0.001 mostly appeared in blood too. The model identified upcoming ophthalmopathy a median approximately six months ahead of onset.

Amplified TCR beta CDR3 regions came from RNA transcripts. The HTBI primer set was used in a first-round RT-PCR of the TCR CDR3. In TCRdb, the multiplex PCR reads were re-called with MiXCR into one record per CDR3 protein. The sample includes hundreds of thousands of distinct CDR3 sequences, 35% seen only once; the top ten take around 32%. Hyperthyroidism in the patients, aged 18 to 65, was newly diagnosed and under 2 months in duration. From more than 9.5 ml of fresh peripheral blood, PBMCs were isolated. About this clonotype: Its antigen remains unknown.

V gave up 9 bases and J gave up 0 bases; unmatched junction bases: 6. Germline CDR1 and CDR2: ENHRY and SYGVKD. This CDR3 contains 14 residues. The rearrangement links TRBV10-3 to TRBJ2-3; 7 bases fit TRBD2. This TCR came from a woman aged 35 to 49 with Graves' hyperthyroidism. The specimen was blood. CDR3 loop: CAINSGASTDTQYF. The DNA of the CDR3 is TGTGCCATAAACAGCGGGGCTAGCACAGATACGCAGTATTTT.